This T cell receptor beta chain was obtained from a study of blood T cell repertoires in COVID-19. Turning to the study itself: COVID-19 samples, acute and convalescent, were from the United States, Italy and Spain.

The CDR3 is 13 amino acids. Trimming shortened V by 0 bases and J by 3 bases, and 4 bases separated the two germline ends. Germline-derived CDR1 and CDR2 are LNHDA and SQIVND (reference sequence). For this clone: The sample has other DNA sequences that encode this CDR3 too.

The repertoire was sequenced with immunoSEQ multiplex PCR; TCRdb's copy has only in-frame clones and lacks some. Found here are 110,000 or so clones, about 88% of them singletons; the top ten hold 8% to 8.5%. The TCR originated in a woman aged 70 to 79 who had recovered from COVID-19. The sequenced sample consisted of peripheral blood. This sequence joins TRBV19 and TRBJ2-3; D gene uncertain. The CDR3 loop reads CASSIELTDTQYF. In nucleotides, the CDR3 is TGTGCCAGTAGTATAGAACTTACAGATACGCAGTATTTT.